This T cell receptor beta chain was identified during a study of T and B cells in COVID-19 patients. The J segment lost 0 bases and the V segment lost 3 bases, leaving 4 bases of the junction unmatched. The CDR3 runs 16 residues. Germline lookup yields CDR1 SGHNT and CDR2 YYREEE (reference sequence). Study-level results: Blood from mildly ill patients while symptomatic, and early samples from severe cases, were scarce.

From blood, roughly 220-550 ng of genomic DNA served as TRB template. This clonotype rates as medium-sized. What it recognizes is unknown. Multiplex PCR with BIOMED2 TRB-A/B primer pools amplified TRB rearrangements. TCRdb re-called the multiplex PCR reads through MiXCR, storing one row per CDR3 protein. The sample lists some 3,300 distinct CDR3 sequences; about 21% were seen once. The sequencing input was blood. The chain combines TRBV5-4 with TRBJ2-1, with 9 bases that match TRBD2. This receptor was taken from a human donor with active COVID-19. CDR3 nucleotides: TGTGCCAGCAGCTGGACTAGCGTAAGCTCCTACAATGAGCAGTTCTTC. Translation: CASSWTSVSSYNEQFF. Together with reference TRBV5-4 and TRBJ2-1, the CDR3 gives the full variable domain: ETGVTQSPTHLIKTRGQQVTLRCSSQSGHNTVSWYQQALGQGPQFIFQYYREEENGRGNFPPRFSGLQFPNYSSELNVNALELDDSALYLCASSWTSVSSYNEQFFGPGTRLTVL.